The 14 T cell receptor beta chains below were found in one sample sequenced in a study of T cell responses to AZD1222 COVID-19 vaccine. Repertoires were generated with immunoSEQ multiplex PCR, while TCRdb's copy carries only in-frame clones and drops some. The sample lists approximately 170,000 clones; roughly 90% were seen once. The sequences come from peripheral blood, collected on day 0 of AZD1222 vaccination. Receptor source: an adult in good health.

The V gene is TRBV5-1, the J gene TRBJ2-1; D remains unclear. The germline CDR1 and CDR2 sequences are SGHRS and YFSETQ. Trimming pared 4 bases from V and 8 bases from J, leaving 10 bases between. The CDR3 runs to 12 residues. The CDR3 bases are TGCGCCAGCAGCCGAGACGTCGATGAGCAGTTCTTC. It codes for CASSRDVDEQFF.

V and J are TRBV19 and TRBJ1-1, with D perhaps matching TRBD1 (6 bases). This CDR3 region has 15 residues. V lost 0 bases and J 3 bases, leaving 11 bases between the germline ends. Germline CDR1 is LNHDA and CDR2 is SQIVND (reference sequence). CDR3 nucleotides: TGTGCCAGTAGTATAGAGTTCAGGGGATACACTGAAGCTTTCTTT. It specifies CASSIEFRGYTEAFF.

The V gene is TRBV3-1 (or the pseudogene TRBV3-2), the J gene TRBJ2-7; TRBD1 agrees at 10 bases. CDR1 LGHDT and CDR2 YNNKEL come from the germline V gene (reference sequence). V dropped 2 bases and J dropped 2; count of bases not matched to a gene: 6. This CDR3 has 16 residues. The CDR3 nucleotides are TGTGCCAGCAGCCAAAGTCCCGGGACAGGGGCCTACGAGCAGTACTTC. This codes for CASSQSPGTGAYEQYF.

The chain employs TRBV19 and TRBJ1-2, with D unresolved. Germline CDR1 LNHDA, CDR2 SQIVND (reference sequence). The CDR3 runs 13 residues. Between the trimmed V and J ends, which lost 11 bases and 2 bases, there was a span of 15 bases. This CDR3 reads CAASSQINYGYTF. The CDR3 DNA reads as TGTGCCGCCTCTAGCCAGATAAACTATGGCTACACCTTC.

The chain couples TRBV29-1 to TRBJ2-3, with TRBD2 matching over 11 bases. V shed 7 bases and J 9 bases; nucleotides not matched to a gene: 6. The CDR3 runs to 12 residues. CDR1 is SQVTM and CDR2 is ANQGSEA in the germline V gene. This CDR3 is CSAGLAGGTQYF. In DNA, the CDR3 is TGCAGCGCGGGGCTAGCGGGAGGAACGCAGTATTTT.

This chain links TRBV7-9 with TRBJ2-3, with D perhaps TRBD2 (6 bases). The CDR3 is 15 amino acids. Per the germline V gene, CDR1 is SEHNR and CDR2 is FQNEAQ (reference sequence). Between the trimmed V and J ends, which lost 1 base and 4 bases, there was a span of 12 bases. CDR3 region: CASSLVLEGADTQYF. Written as DNA, the CDR3 is TGTGCCAGCAGCTTAGTCTTGGAGGGCGCAGATACGCAGTATTTT.

V usage is TRBV11-2 and J usage is TRBJ2-1, with D uncertain. V dropped 1 base and J dropped 4 bases, with 5 bases sitting between them. The CDR3 spans 13 residues. Germline CDR1 SGHAT, CDR2 FQNNGV. The CDR3 loop reads CASSLATYNEQFF. CDR3 coding DNA: TGTGCCAGCAGCTTAGCGACGTACAATGAGCAGTTCTTC. The full variable domain, completed using reference TRBV11-2 and TRBJ2-1, is EAGVAQSPRYKIIEKRQSVAFWCNPISGHATLYWYQQILGQGPKLLIQFQNNGVVDDSQLPKDRFSAERLKGVDSTLKIQPAKLEDSAVYLCASSLATYNEQFFGPGTRLTVL.

V and J are TRBV3-1 (or the pseudogene TRBV3-2) and TRBJ2-5; D possibly corresponds to TRBD2 (5 bases). Deletions cut 4 bases from V and 9 bases from J, with 12 bases between. Per the germline V gene, CDR1 is LGHDT and CDR2 is YNNKEL (reference sequence). The CDR3 is 12 amino acids. DNA of the CDR3: TGTGCCAGCAGCCGCGGGTCCGAGGCCCAGTACTTC. Protein sequence: CASSRGSEAQYF.

The rearrangement links TRBV5-4 to TRBJ2-1, with D tentatively TRBD1 (6 bases). V shed 4 bases and J shed 7 bases, with 21 bases lying between them. This CDR3 spans 16 amino acids. CDR1 SGHNT and CDR2 YYREEE come from the germline V gene (reference sequence). CDR3 in amino acids: CASSPVGQGQGNEQFF. The CDR3 region has the DNA TGTGCCAGCAGCCCCGTGGGGCAGGGGCAGGGGAATGAGCAGTTCTTC.

The rearrangement uses TRBV27 and TRBJ1-5, with D unresolved. V lost 2 bases and J 4 bases, leaving 12 bases between the germline ends. Germline values: CDR1 MNHEY, CDR2 SMNVEV (reference sequence). This CDR3 is 15 amino acids long. The CDR3 DNA follows: TGTGCCAGCAGTTTAGGTGGCACACCGAATCAGCCCCAGCATTTT. Protein: CASSLGGTPNQPQHF.

J is TRBJ2-5 and V is TRBV9, with D perhaps TRBD1 or TRBD2 (5 bases each). Germline CDR1 SGDLS, CDR2 YYNGEE. The CDR3 totals 15 residues. Deletions cut 0 bases from V and 1 base from J, with 10 bases between. The CDR3 sequence: CASSVGMGTQETQYF. CDR3 DNA: TGTGCCAGCAGCGTAGGCATGGGGACCCAAGAGACCCAGTACTTC. The variable domain in full, with the rest retrieved from reference TRBV9 and TRBJ2-5, is DSGVTQTPKHLITATGQRVTLRCSPRSGDLSVYWYQQSLDQGLQFLIQYYNGEERAKGNILERFSAQQFPDLHSELNLSSLELGDSALYFCASSVGMGTQETQYFGPGTRLLVL.

The chain uses TRBV24-1 and TRBJ1-5; TRBD1 matches 7 bases. Germline values: CDR1 KGHDR, CDR2 SFDVKD. The J segment lost 2 bases and the V segment lost 9 bases, leaving 6 bases of the junction unmatched. The CDR3 is 14 amino acids. This chain's CDR3 is CATQVGTGNQPQHF. In DNA, the CDR3 is TGTGCCACCCAAGTTGGGACAGGCAATCAGCCCCAGCATTTT.

The chain joins TRBV5-1 to TRBJ1-1; 7 bases agree with TRBD1. This CDR3 is 16 amino acids long. Germline CDR1 is SGHRS and CDR2 is YFSETQ. V gave up 1 base and J gave up 0 bases; unmatched junction bases: 6. The DNA for the CDR3 is TGCGCCAGCAGCTTGAGCACAGGGGAAATGAACACTGAAGCTTTCTTT. The encoded protein is CASSLSTGEMNTEAFF.

This chain uses TRBV7-3 with TRBJ1-1, with unresolved D. The CDR3 loop spans 14 amino acids. The V gene lost 4 bases and the J gene lost 6 bases, with 15 bases spanning the gap. Germline V gene sequence: CDR1 SGHTA, CDR2 FQGTGA. This CDR3 reads CASSSDGLLAEAFF. CDR3 sequence (DNA): TGTGCCAGCAGCTCGGATGGACTTTTAGCTGAAGCTTTCTTT.